This T cell receptor (beta chain) was sequenced for a study of blood T cell repertoires in COVID-19. Two negative PCRs, clearance, or symptom resolution were required of recovered Cohort 3 donors. TCRdb keeps only in-frame clones here, not all; method: immunoSEQ multiplex PCR. The profile shows fewer than 400,000 clones, approximately 88% of them singletons. V lost 0 bases and J 8 bases, leaving 7 bases between the germline ends. Germline CDR1 and CDR2: SEHNR and FQNEAQ (reference sequence). CDR3 length equals 12 residues. This clone has only one observation. The rearrangement uses TRBV7-9 and TRBJ1-2, with TRBD1 as a possible D gene (5 bases). The sequence derives from a woman between 18 and 30 years old who had recovered from COVID-19. Specimen: PBMCs or T cells enriched from blood (not recorded which). The CDR3 region is CASSLAGEGYTF. CDR3 coding DNA: TGTGCCAGCAGCTTAGCAGGGGAAGGCTACACCTTC.